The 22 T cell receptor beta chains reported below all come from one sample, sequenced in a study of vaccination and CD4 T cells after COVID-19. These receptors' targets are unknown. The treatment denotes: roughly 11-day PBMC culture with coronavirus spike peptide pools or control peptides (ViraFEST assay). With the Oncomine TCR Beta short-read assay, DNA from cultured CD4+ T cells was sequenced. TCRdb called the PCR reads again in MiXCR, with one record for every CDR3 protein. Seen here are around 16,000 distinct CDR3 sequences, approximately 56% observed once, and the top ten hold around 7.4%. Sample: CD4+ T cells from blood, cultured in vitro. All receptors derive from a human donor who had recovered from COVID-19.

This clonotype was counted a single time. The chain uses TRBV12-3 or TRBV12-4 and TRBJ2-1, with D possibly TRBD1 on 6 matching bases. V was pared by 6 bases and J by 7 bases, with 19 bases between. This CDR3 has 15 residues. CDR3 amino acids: CASSRTPGQSNEQFF. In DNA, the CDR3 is TGTGCCAGCAGCCGCACCCCCGGACAGTCGAATGAGCAGTTCTTC.

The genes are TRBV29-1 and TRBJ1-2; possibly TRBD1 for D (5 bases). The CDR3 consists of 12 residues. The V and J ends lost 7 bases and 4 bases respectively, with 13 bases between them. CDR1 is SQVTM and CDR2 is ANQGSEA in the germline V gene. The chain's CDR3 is CSATQGPYGYTF. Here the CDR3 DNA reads TGCAGCGCGACTCAGGGCCCCTATGGCTACACCTTC. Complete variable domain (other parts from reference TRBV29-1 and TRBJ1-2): SAVISQKPSRDICQRGTSLTIQCQVDSQVTMMFWYRQQPGQSLTLIATANQGSEATYESGFVIDKFPISRPNLTFSTLTVSNMSPEDSSIYLCSATQGPYGYTFGSGTRLTVV.

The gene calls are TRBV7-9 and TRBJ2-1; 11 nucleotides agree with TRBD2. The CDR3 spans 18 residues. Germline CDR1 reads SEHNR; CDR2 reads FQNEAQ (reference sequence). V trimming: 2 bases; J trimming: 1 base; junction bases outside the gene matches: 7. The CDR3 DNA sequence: TGTGCCAGCAGCTTATGGCTAGCGGGGGGTGGTTCCTACAATGAGCAGTTCTTC. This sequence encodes CASSLWLAGGGSYNEQFF.

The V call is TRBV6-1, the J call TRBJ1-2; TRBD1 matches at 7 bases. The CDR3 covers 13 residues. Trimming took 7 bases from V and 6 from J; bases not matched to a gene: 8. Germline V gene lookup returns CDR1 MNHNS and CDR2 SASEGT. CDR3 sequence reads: CASTTRQGDGYTF. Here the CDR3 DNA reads TGTGCCAGCACAACAAGACAGGGCGATGGCTACACCTTC.

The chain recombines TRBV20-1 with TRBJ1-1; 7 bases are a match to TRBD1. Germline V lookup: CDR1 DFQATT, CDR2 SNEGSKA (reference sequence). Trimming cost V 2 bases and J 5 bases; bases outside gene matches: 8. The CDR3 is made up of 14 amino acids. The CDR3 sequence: CSARRRTGGTEAFF. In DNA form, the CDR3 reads TGCAGTGCTAGAAGAAGGACAGGCGGGACTGAAGCTTTCTTT.

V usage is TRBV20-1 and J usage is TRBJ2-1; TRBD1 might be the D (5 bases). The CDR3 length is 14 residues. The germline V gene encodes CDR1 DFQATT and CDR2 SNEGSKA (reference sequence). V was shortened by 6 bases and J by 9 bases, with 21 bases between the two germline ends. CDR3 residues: CSATGAPVSGEQFF. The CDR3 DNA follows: TGCAGTGCGACTGGGGCCCCAGTGTCTGGTGAGCAGTTCTTC.

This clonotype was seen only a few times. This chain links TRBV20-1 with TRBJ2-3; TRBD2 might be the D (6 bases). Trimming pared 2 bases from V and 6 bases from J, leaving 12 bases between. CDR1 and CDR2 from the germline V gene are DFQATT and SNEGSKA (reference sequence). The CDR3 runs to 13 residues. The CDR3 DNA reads TGCAGTGCTAGATCTCCTAGCGTGGATACGCAGTATTTT. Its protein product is CSARSPSVDTQYF.

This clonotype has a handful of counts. The CDR3 loop reads CSARDQGLGQPQHF. The CDR3, as DNA: TGCAGTGCTAGAGATCAAGGGTTGGGTCAGCCCCAGCATTTT. J is TRBJ1-5 and V is TRBV20-1; D not resolved. The CDR3 extends over 14 amino acids. With 0 bases removed from V and 6 bases from J, the gap between germline ends came to 12 bases. Germline V gives CDR1 DFQATT, CDR2 SNEGSKA (reference sequence).

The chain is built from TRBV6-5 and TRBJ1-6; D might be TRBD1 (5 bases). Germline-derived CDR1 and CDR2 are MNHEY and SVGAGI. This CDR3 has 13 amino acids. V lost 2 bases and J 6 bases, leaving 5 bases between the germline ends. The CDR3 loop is CASSYRGNSPLHF. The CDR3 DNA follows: TGTGCCAGCAGTTACAGGGGTAATTCACCCCTCCACTTT.

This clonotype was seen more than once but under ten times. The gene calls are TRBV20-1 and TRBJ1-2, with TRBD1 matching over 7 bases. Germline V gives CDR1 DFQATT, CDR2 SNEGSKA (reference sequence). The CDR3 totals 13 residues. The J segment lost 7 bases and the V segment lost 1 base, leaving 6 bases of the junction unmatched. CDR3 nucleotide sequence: TGCAGTGCTAGAGGACAGGGTCTTTCTGGCTACACCTTC. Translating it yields CSARGQGLSGYTF.

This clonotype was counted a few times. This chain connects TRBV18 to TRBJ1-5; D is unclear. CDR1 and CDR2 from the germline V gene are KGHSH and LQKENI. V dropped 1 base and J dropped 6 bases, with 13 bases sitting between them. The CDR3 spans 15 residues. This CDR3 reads CASSPQYIVGQPQHF. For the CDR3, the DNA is TGTGCCAGCTCACCACAATATATCGTCGGTCAGCCCCAGCATTTT.

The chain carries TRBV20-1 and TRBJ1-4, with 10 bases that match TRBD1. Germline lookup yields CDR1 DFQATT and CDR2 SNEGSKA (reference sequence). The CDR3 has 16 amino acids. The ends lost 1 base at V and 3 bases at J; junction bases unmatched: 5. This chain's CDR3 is CSARARTGGANEKLFF. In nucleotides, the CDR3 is TGCAGTGCTAGAGCCCGGACAGGGGGAGCTAATGAAAAACTGTTTTTT.

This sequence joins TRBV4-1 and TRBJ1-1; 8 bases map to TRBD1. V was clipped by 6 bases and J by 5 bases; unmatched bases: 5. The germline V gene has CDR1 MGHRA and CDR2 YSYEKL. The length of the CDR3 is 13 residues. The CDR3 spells CASRAGGATEAFF. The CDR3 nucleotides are TGCGCCAGCAGGGCAGGGGGCGCAACTGAAGCTTTCTTT.

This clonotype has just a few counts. CDR3 sequence: CASSPILSTQYF. For the CDR3, the DNA is TGTGCCAGCAGCCCGATACTAAGCACGCAGTATTTT. The rearrangement links TRBV7-9 to TRBJ2-3; D is unresolved. Trimming took off 5 bases at V and 9 bases at J, with 12 bases between the two ends. The length of the CDR3 is 12 residues. The germline CDR1 and CDR2 sequences are SEHNR and FQNEAQ (reference sequence).

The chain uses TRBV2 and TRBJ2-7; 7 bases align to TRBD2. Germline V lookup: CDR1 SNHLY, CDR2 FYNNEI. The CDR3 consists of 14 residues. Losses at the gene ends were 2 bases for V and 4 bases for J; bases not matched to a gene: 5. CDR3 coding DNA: TGTGCCAGCAGTGAACGGGGGGATCTTTACGAGCAGTACTTC. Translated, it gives CASSERGDLYEQYF.

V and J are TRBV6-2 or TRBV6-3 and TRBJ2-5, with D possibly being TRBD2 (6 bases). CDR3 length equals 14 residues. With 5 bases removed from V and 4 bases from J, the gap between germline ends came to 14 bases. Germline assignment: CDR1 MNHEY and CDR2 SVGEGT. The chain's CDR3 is CASSALASRETQYF. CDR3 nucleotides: TGTGCCAGCAGTGCCCTAGCGAGCAGAGAGACCCAGTACTTC.

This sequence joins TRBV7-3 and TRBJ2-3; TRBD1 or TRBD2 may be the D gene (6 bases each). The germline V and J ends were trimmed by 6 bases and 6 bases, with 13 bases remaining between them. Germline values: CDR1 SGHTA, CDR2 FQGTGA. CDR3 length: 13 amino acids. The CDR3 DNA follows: TGTGCCAGCAGTTTCACGGGGGCTGATACGCAGTATTTT. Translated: CASSFTGADTQYF. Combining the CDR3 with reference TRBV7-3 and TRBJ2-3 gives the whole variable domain GAGVSQTPSNKVTEKGKYVELRCDPISGHTALYWYRQSLGQGPEFLIYFQGTGAADDSGLPNDRFFAVRPEGSVSTLKIQRTERGDSAVYLCASSFTGADTQYFGPGTRLTVL.

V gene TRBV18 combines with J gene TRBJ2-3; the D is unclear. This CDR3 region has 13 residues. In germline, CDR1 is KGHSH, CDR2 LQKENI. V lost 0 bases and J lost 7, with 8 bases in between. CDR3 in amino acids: CASSPPSGNTQYF. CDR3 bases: TGTGCCAGCTCACCACCGTCTGGGAATACGCAGTATTTT.

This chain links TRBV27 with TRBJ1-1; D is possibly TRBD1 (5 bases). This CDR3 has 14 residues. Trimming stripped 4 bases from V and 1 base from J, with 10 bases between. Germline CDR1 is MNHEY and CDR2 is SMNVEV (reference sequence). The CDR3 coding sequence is TGTGCCAGCAGTTCGACAGCCCAGAACACTGAAGCTTTCTTT. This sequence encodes CASSSTAQNTEAFF.

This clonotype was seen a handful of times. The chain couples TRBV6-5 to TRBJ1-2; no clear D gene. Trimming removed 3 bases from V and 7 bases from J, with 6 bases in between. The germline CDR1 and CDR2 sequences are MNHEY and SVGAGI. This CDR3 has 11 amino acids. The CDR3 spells CASSYGGGYTF. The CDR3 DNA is TGTGCCAGCAGTTATGGTGGTGGCTACACCTTC.

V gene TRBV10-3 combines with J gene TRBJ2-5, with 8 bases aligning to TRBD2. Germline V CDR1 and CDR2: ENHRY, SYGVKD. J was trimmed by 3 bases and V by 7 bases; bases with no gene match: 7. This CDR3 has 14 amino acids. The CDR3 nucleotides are TGTGCCATCACGGGTAGCGGGGACAAAGAGACCCAGTACTTC. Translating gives CAITGSGDKETQYF.

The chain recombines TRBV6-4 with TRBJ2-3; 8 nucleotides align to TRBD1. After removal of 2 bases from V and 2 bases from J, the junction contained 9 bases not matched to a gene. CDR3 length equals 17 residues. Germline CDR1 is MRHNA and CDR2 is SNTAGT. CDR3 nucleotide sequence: TGTGCCAGCAGTGACCATTCAGGGGACAGGCACACAGATACGCAGTATTTT. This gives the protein CASSDHSGDRHTDTQYF.